These 3 T cell receptor beta chains came from one sample sequenced in a study of glioma-infiltrating T cells after dendritic cell vaccination. Time point defined: after dendritic cell vaccination, including at tumor progression/relapse. This table comes from immunoSEQ multiplex PCR, and its TCRdb copy is limited to in-frame clones, with some not included. The sample has about 99,000 clones, around 80% seen once. The specimen was blood, collected after dendritic cell vaccination. These receptors all come from a human donor with glioblastoma.

This chain joins TRBV5-1 and TRBJ2-3; the D gene is possibly TRBD2 (5 bases). CDR3 length: 12 residues. The germline V gene encodes CDR1 SGHRS and CDR2 YFSETQ. Trimming removed 2 bases from V and 5 bases from J, with 6 bases in between. In nucleotides, the CDR3 is TGCGCCAGCAGCTTAGCGGAAGATACGCAGTATTTT. Amino acids: CASSLAEDTQYF.

The rearrangement joins TRBV5-6 to TRBJ2-5, with 9 bases that match TRBD2. There are 17 residues in the CDR3. V lost 3 bases, J lost 6 bases, and 15 bases stayed unmatched. Per germline, CDR1 SGHDT and CDR2 YYEEEE. CDR3 sequence (DNA): TGTGCCAGCAGCTCCTCCCTGAGCGGGAGGACGGTCCAGACCCAGTACTTC. As protein: CASSSSLSGRTVQTQYF.

The V gene is TRBV18, the J gene TRBJ2-7, with TRBD2 identical over 7 bases. CDR1 is KGHSH, CDR2 LQKENI, per germline. After removal of 0 bases from V and 6 bases from J, the junction contained 2 bases not matched to a gene. This CDR3 is built from 13 residues. The CDR3 DNA reads TGTGCCAGCTCACCACCGGGAGGGAGCGAGCAGTACTTC. Translation gives CASSPPGGSEQYF.